This is a list of T cell receptor beta chains from one sample in a study. A single record per CDR3 protein comes from TCRdb applying MiXCR to the 5' RACE reads. The table records around 44,000 distinct CDR3 sequences, approximately 22% of them present only once. The specimen was Tregs sorted from blood. The receptor source for this set is a female donor with breast cancer. CDR3s include the opening cysteine and the closing phenylalanine or tryptophan. The D gene is left open where the match is weak. Expanded clones are given a class, and other clones once, few, many or no size at all.

CAILSIRQEIYEQYF	TGTGCCATCCTTTCAATACGGCAGGAAATCTACGAGCAGTACTTC	-	TRBV6-1	TRBJ2-7	-
CATSPGTHTFDTQYF	TGTGCCACCAGCCCAGGCACCCACACCTTCGATACGCAGTATTTT	many	TRBV15	TRBJ2-3	-
CSTRDGKVAGGRQFF	TGCAGTACTAGAGATGGGAAGGTAGCGGGAGGTAGGCAGTTCTTC	few	TRBV20-1	TRBJ2-1	TRBD2
CASGPGSYEQYF	TGTGCCAGTGGACCGGGCAGTTACGAGCAGTACTTC	few	TRBV10-3	TRBJ2-7	-
CASSQGPSYEQYF	TGTGCCAGCAGCCAAGGGCCGAGCTACGAGCAGTACTTC	many	TRBV4-2	TRBJ2-7	-
CSARGTWRERRETQYF	TGCAGTGCTAGGGGCACTTGGCGGGAGAGGCGGGAGACCCAGTACTTC	few	TRBV20-1	TRBJ2-5	TRBD2
CASSTGTAKSYNEQFF	TGTGCCAGCAGCACTGGGACCGCTAAATCCTACAATGAGCAGTTCTTC	many	TRBV3-1	TRBJ2-1	-
CASSTAGGEPQYF	TGTGCCAGCAGTACGGCCGGGGGGGAGCCGCAGTATTTT	-	TRBV28	TRBJ2-3	TRBD2
CASSTGLAGLNNEQFF	TGTGCCAGCAGTACGGGACTAGCGGGATTGAACAATGAGCAGTTCTTC	medium-sized	TRBV12-3/TRBV12-4	TRBJ2-1	TRBD2
CASSVGVNEQFF	TGTGCCAGCAGCGTAGGCGTCAATGAGCAGTTCTTC	many	TRBV9	TRBJ2-1	-
CASSGTSGGGTDTQYF	TGTGCCAGCAGCGGGACTAGCGGAGGTGGGACAGATACGCAGTATTTT	many	TRBV6-1	TRBJ2-3	TRBD2
CASSPFSGSGSIWDEQFF	TGTGCCAGCTCACCATTCTCGGGTAGCGGGAGTATTTGGGATGAGCAGTTCTTC	few	TRBV18	TRBJ2-1	TRBD2
CSARDMGSGRGYEQYF	TGCAGTGCTAGAGATATGGGAAGCGGCCGGGGTTACGAGCAGTACTTC	many	TRBV20-1	TRBJ2-7	-
CATSNFGGYNEQFF	TGTGCCACCAGTAATTTTGGAGGATACAATGAGCAGTTCTTC	-	TRBV24-1	TRBJ2-1	-
CAWSPSDPWEQYF	TGTGCCTGGAGTCCTAGCGACCCGTGGGAGCAGTACTTC	-	TRBV30	TRBJ2-7	-
CTSSFGSNRDTQYF	TGCACCAGCAGCTTCGGTAGCAATAGGGATACGCAGTATTTT	few	TRBV5-1	TRBJ2-3	-
CASRRGRGQSTHEQYF	TGTGCCAGCAGGCGGGGGCGGGGGCAGTCGACACACGAGCAGTACTTC	few	TRBV28	TRBJ2-7	-
CASSSYSNQPQHF	TGTGCCAGCAGCTCGTATAGCAATCAGCCCCAGCATTTT	many	TRBV7-9	TRBJ1-5	-
CSAREGLAGYTF	TGCAGTGCTAGAGAAGGTCTAGCTGGCTACACCTTC	few	TRBV20-1	TRBJ1-2	-
CASSDWGQGVFSPLHF	TGTGCCAGCAGCGACTGGGGACAGGGGGTTTTTTCACCCCTCCACTTT	-	TRBV7-2	TRBJ1-6	TRBD1
CAWSPGQGGQPQHF	TGTGCCTGGAGCCCAGGACAGGGTGGTCAGCCCCAGCATTTT	-	TRBV30	TRBJ1-5	TRBD1
CASSLVPGSSYEQYF	TGTGCCAGCAGCTTGGTTCCAGGTAGCTCCTACGAGCAGTACTTC	many	TRBV5-4	TRBJ2-7	-
CASSLDRGPYEQYF	TGTGCCAGCAGTTTAGACAGGGGGCCCTACGAGCAGTACTTC	once	TRBV12-3/TRBV12-4	TRBJ2-7	TRBD1
CASSESKLAGGSGANVLTF	TGTGCCAGCAGTGAGAGCAAACTAGCGGGAGGGTCTGGGGCCAACGTCCTGACTTTC	many	TRBV25-1	TRBJ2-6	TRBD2
CASSQFLAGPKTGELFF	TGTGCCAGCAGCCAATTCCTAGCGGGACCTAAAACCGGGGAGCTGTTTTTT	-	TRBV3-1	TRBJ2-2	TRBD2
CASSNTGVPGNTIYF	TGTGCCAGCAGTAACACAGGGGTTCCTGGAAACACCATATATTTT	few	TRBV28	TRBJ1-3	TRBD1
CASRVGGGAVRRRDNEQFF	TGTGCCAGCAGGGTCGGTGGCGGAGCTGTGAGACGGAGGGACAATGAGCAGTTCTTC	-	TRBV7-9	TRBJ2-1	-
CASSSSGLADNEQFF	TGTGCCAGCAGCTCATCAGGACTAGCGGACAATGAGCAGTTCTTC	-	TRBV7-3	TRBJ2-1	TRBD2
CSVVSTGQGIAYEQYF	TGCAGCGTTGTATCAACTGGACAGGGGATTGCCTACGAGCAGTACTTC	many	TRBV29-1	TRBJ2-7	TRBD1
CASSYGTSGRGEQYF	TGTGCCAGCAGTTATGGGACTAGCGGGAGAGGCGAGCAGTACTTC	-	TRBV6-5	TRBJ2-7	TRBD2
CASSQGSGSPETQYF	TGCGCCAGCAGCCAAGGTAGCGGGAGCCCTGAGACCCAGTACTTC	many	TRBV4-1	TRBJ2-5	TRBD2
CASSQSGQANYGYTF	TGCGCCAGCAGCCAATCTGGACAGGCTAACTATGGCTACACCTTC	-	TRBV4-1	TRBJ1-2	TRBD1
CASSYGLAGSYEQFF	TGTGCCAGCAGCTATGGACTAGCGGGATCTTATGAGCAGTTCTTC	many	TRBV9	TRBJ2-1	TRBD2
CASSLRTGAYEQYF	TGTGCCAGCAGTTTAAGGACAGGAGCCTACGAGCAGTACTTC	many	TRBV27	TRBJ2-7	TRBD1